This note documents a single TCR beta chain sequence. Its antigen is not known. The sample is drawn from a study of cytomegalovirus exposure and HLA in healthy donors. Broader study findings: It has been reported that TCR beta sequences accurately predicted the HLA-A and HLA-B alleles of most subjects. Overall, approximately 180 TCR beta chains were annotated as cytomegalovirus-associated.

With 60 Vbeta and 13 Jbeta primers, the PCR was carried out. The method was immunoSEQ multiplex PCR; TCRdb's version includes in-frame clones alone and lacks a portion of them. In the table there are about 110,000 clones, about 59% of which are singletons. The CDR3 is 15 residues long. V shed 2 bases, J shed 0 bases, and the junction held 1 base outside the gene matches. Germline V lookup: CDR1 SGHTA, CDR2 FQGNSA. Sequenced: PBMCs. V and J are TRBV7-2 and TRBJ2-3, with 8 positions matching TRBD2. This TCR came from a man younger than 40 in good health and CMV-seropositive. The CDR3 nucleotides read TGTGCCAGCAGCTTATCTAGCGGGAGCACAGATACGCAGTATTTT. The encoded protein is CASSLSSGSTDTQYF.